This TCR beta chain was retrieved from a study of response to subunit inactivated influenza vaccine. The CDR3 sequence is 13 residues long. From germline, CDR1 is LNHNV and CDR2 YYDKDF (reference sequence). Deletions cut 0 bases from V and 2 bases from J, with 2 bases between. This clonotype was observed at least ten times. Its antigen is not known. Study conclusions and caveats: Each seasonal influenza vaccination recruits few new T cells, the authors suggested.

TCRdb re-analysed the RT-PCR reads in MiXCR, keeping a single row per CDR3 protein. The sample holds hundreds of thousands of distinct CDR3 sequences, 14% seen once. The sequence derives from a man between 45 and 60 years old who received an inactivated influenza vaccine. This material consisted of PBMCs from blood, taken 14 to 15 days before vaccination. The J gene is TRBJ1-5, the V gene TRBV15; D is unresolved. CDR3 sequence: CATSRDGNQPQHF. The CDR3 region has the DNA TGTGCCACCAGCAGAGACGGCAATCAGCCCCAGCATTTT.